This T cell receptor (beta chain) emerged from a study of human T cells and chemical hapten exposure. Study details: Patients, largely female, had alopecia areata, totalis or universalis. Overall study results and limits: The number of TCRs over 1 in 1000 frequency stayed unchanged after DPC.

Germline lookup yields CDR1 SGHDT and CDR2 YYEEEE. The CDR3 runs to 15 residues. V gave up 1 base and J gave up 0 bases, with 10 bases separating them. There are many counts of this clonotype. Its matching antigen is unknown. Time point in this sample: pre-sensitization, week 0. The treatment is: therapeutic diphenylcyclopropenone sensitization with weekly scalp DPC. The study's library attached unique molecular identifiers to single cDNA molecules. TCRdb re-derived calls from the RACE reads in MiXCR, one entry per CDR3 protein. The table records 280,000 or so distinct CDR3 sequences, around 7.3% of them present only once.

The chain joins TRBV5-6 to TRBJ1-1; no definite D call. The sample here was whole blood, taken in connection with sensitization to the hapten diphenylcyclopropenone (DPC). This TCR came from a man younger than 35 with alopecia areata. Some clones in this sample may be carry-over from other donors' samples. CDR3 sequence reads: CASSLWSGMNTEAFF. CDR3 DNA sequence: TGTGCCAGCAGCTTGTGGAGCGGCATGAACACTGAAGCTTTCTTT. Drawing the rest from reference TRBV5-6 and TRBJ1-1, the complete variable domain is DAGVTQSPTHLIKTRGQQVTLRCSPKSGHDTVSWYQQALGQGPQFIFQYYEEEERQRGNFPDRFSGHQFPNYSSELNVNALLLGDSALYLCASSLWSGMNTEAFFGQGTRLTVV.